These 10 T cell receptor beta chains were all obtained from the same sample, sequenced in a study of neoadjuvant anti-PD-1 for oral cavity cancer. Specified time point: after neoadjuvant nivolumab, at surgical resection. Assay: immunoSEQ multiplex PCR; the TCRdb copy retains only in-frame clones and omits some. The data contain fewer than 25,000 clones, roughly 45% of them singletons. This specimen was tumor tissue, taken after nivolumab (anti-PD-1) treatment. The origin of the receptors is a person aged 40 to 85 with oral cavity squamous cell carcinoma.

This clone has only a few counts. The chain has TRBV7-2 and TRBJ1-6, with a possible D match to TRBD1 (5 bases). V was pared by 5 bases and J by 6 bases, with 14 bases between. Germline values: CDR1 SGHTA, CDR2 FQGNSA. The CDR3 has 15 residues. The DNA for the CDR3 is TGTGCCAGCAGCCCGATGGGACCGATTAATTCACCCCTCCACTTT. This encodes CASSPMGPINSPLHF.

In this sample, this clone turned up many times. The chain joins TRBV5-4 to TRBJ1-2; possible D gene TRBD1, 5 bases. The CDR3 is 16 residues long. Looked up from germline, CDR1 is SGHNT and CDR2 is YYREEE (reference sequence). Trimming removed 0 bases at V and 2 bases at J, with 14 bases between. The CDR3 reads CASSLAGAGTNYGYTF. Here the CDR3 DNA reads TGTGCCAGCAGCTTGGCTGGGGCGGGCACCAACTATGGCTACACCTTC.

This chain connects TRBV27 to TRBJ2-2; no reliable D call. The CDR3 sequence is 16 residues long. Trimming cost V 3 bases and J 4 bases, with 15 bases left between them. Germline CDR1 reads MNHEY; CDR2 reads SMNVEV (reference sequence). The CDR3 sequence is CASSFSEHLGTGELFF. The DNA of the CDR3 is TGTGCCAGCAGTTTTTCGGAACATCTTGGCACCGGGGAGCTGTTTTTT.

This clone appeared a few times. The chain joins TRBV9 to TRBJ2-1; 9 bases line up with TRBD2. Per the germline V gene, CDR1 is SGDLS and CDR2 is YYNGEE. This CDR3 region has 15 residues. V lost 6 bases and J lost 4; bases outside the gene matches: 8. CDR3 bases: TGTGCCAGCACCCTGGGCGGGGGGGCGTACAATGAGCAGTTCTTC. The encoded protein is CASTLGGGAYNEQFF.

The chain links TRBV29-1 to TRBJ2-1; TRBD2 aligns across 7 bases. V trimming: 1 base; J trimming: 1 base; junction bases outside the gene matches: 7. CDR3 length: 16 amino acids. Germline V lookup: CDR1 SQVTM, CDR2 ANQGSEA. Here the CDR3 DNA reads TGCAGCGTTGAAGGCTGGGGGGGTAAATCCTACAATGAGCAGTTCTTC. Translating it yields CSVEGWGGKSYNEQFF.

The chain joins TRBV7-8 to TRBJ1-1, with D possibly TRBD1 on 6 matching bases. Trimming removed 1 base at V and 3 bases at J, with 12 bases between. The CDR3 contains 15 residues. In germline, CDR1 is SGHVS, CDR2 FQNEAQ. The CDR3 region is CASSLGTALYTEAFF. The CDR3 DNA reads TGTGCCAGCAGCTTAGGGACAGCTTTATACACTGAAGCTTTCTTT.

This clone occurred many times. The gene calls are TRBV2 and TRBJ2-3, with 9 bases fitting TRBD2. The V segment lost 6 bases and the J segment 2 bases; nucleotides outside the gene matches: 6. This CDR3 is built from 15 residues. CDR1 is SNHLY, CDR2 FYNNEI, per germline. CDR3 DNA: TGTGCCAGCAGCGTAGCGGGGGCCTTCACAGATACGCAGTATTTT. It encodes CASSVAGAFTDTQYF. Full variable domain (remainder filled in from reference TRBV2 and TRBJ2-3): EPEVTQTPSHQVTQMGQEVILRCVPISNHLYFYWYRQILGQKVEFLVSFYNNEISEKSEIFDDQFSVERPDGSNFTLKIRSTKLEDSAMYFCASSVAGAFTDTQYFGPGTRLTVL.

In its sample, this clone was seen a few times. The V call is TRBV11-2, the J call TRBJ2-4, with 9 bases that match TRBD1. Losses at the gene ends were 5 bases for V and 9 bases for J; bases not matched to a gene: 8. Germline lookup yields CDR1 SGHAT and CDR2 FQNNGV. The CDR3 has 14 amino acids. The CDR3 sequence: CASSPLGQGFIQYF. In DNA form, the CDR3 reads TGTGCCAGCAGCCCATTGGGACAGGGATTCATTCAGTACTTC.

This clone has a handful of counts. CDR3 sequence: CASSLVFNTEAFF. CDR3 DNA: TGTGCCAGCAGTTTGGTGTTTAACACTGAAGCTTTCTTT. The chain employs TRBV27 and TRBJ1-1; unclear D gene. V dropped 3 bases and J dropped 2 bases, with 7 bases sitting between them. Germline lookup yields CDR1 MNHEY and CDR2 SMNVEV (reference sequence). The CDR3 spans 13 residues.

V usage is TRBV5-4 and J usage is TRBJ1-1; the D is unclear. The CDR3 is 15 residues long. The germline V gene has CDR1 SGHNT and CDR2 YYREEE (reference sequence). Trimming removed 4 bases at V and 5 bases at J, with 18 bases between. In nucleotides, the CDR3 is TGTGCCAGCAGCCTCTTACCGGGCCCGGGGACTGAAGCTTTCTTT. Amino acid sequence: CASSLLPGPGTEAFF. The complete variable domain, with remaining parts taken from reference TRBV5-4 and TRBJ1-1, reads ETGVTQSPTHLIKTRGQQVTLRCSSQSGHNTVSWYQQALGQGPQFIFQYYREEENGRGNFPPRFSGLQFPNYSSELNVNALELDDSALYLCASSLLPGPGTEAFFGQGTRLTVV.